Given below is one T cell receptor beta chain in context. Antigen unknown. At one end, the junction sequence differs from germline, possibly due to a read error. The CDR3 extends over 14 amino acids. Germline V CDR1 and CDR2: SGHVS, FNYEAQ. The data were taken from a study of molecular identifiers for immune sequencing clone quantification. Across the whole study: Replicates split RNA from roughly 21,000 or 96,000 naive CD8 cells five ways, and the researchers sequenced four portions.

Regarding the study as a whole: Barcodes shared by identical TCR molecules could lead to underestimated sizes of highly expanded clones.

Sorting defined naive CD8 T cells as CD8+CD4-CCR7+CD45RA+. Bulk TCR libraries were made with methods that had been previously described and with listed TCR primers. TCRdb reanalysed the PCR reads using MiXCR and keeps one entry per CDR3 protein. Among about 500,000 distinct CDR3 sequences, about 21% were seen once, and the ten largest hold under 0.85%. The sample consisted of naive CD8+ T cells from blood, with Jurkat cell RNA spiked in. Subset noted: FACS-sorted CD8+CD4-CCR7+CD45RA+ naive T cells. The TCR sequence derives from a human donor in good health. Some libraries in this study had Jurkat cell RNA spiked in. The chain carries TRBV7-6 and TRBJ2-3; TRBD2 is a possible D gene (6 bases). The CDR3 DNA sequence: TGTGCCGGCAGCTTATCGGGGGGCACAGATACGCAGTATTTT. This translates into CAGSLSGGTDTQYF.